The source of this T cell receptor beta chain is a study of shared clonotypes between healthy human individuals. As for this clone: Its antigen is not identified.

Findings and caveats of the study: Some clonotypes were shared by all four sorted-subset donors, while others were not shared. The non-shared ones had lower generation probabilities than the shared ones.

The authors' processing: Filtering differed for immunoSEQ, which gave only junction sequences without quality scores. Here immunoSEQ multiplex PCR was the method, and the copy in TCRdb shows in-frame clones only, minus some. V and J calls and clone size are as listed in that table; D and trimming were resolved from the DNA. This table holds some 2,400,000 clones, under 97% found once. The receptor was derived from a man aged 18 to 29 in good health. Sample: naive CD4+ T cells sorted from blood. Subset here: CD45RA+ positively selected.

CDR3 bases: TGTGCCAATCTGCCGGGACAGGTTTTTAACACCATATATTTT. It is translated as CANLPGQVFNTIYF. V and J are TRBV7-8 and TRBJ1-3, with 8 nucleotides matching TRBD1. The trim removed 10 bases at V and 7 bases at J, leaving 12 bases unmatched. The CDR3 sequence is 14 residues long. Germline V CDR1 and CDR2: SGHVS, FQNEAQ.